This T cell receptor (beta chain) was sequenced during a study of T cell responses to AZD1222 COVID-19 vaccine. Study background: Analyses pooled second doses at about 4 or about 12 weeks.

V lost 4 bases to trimming and J lost 4 bases; unmatched junction nucleotides: 3. CDR3 size: 14 residues. Germline CDR1 reads MDHEN; CDR2 reads SYDVKM. General study points: Spike-specific TCR repertoires showed rising breadth and depth after two AZD1222 doses. Baseline antibody screening turned up just a handful of seropositive AZD1222 recipients.

Produced via immunoSEQ multiplex PCR; TCRdb's table is partial and in-frame only. The sample holds 130,000 or so clones, more than 70% seen once. On this clone itself: As yet, its antigen is unknown.

This material consisted of peripheral blood, taken on day 0 of AZD1222 vaccination. This TCR came from an adult in good health. V is TRBV28 and J is TRBJ2-5; 10 nucleotides match TRBD1. The CDR3 protein is CASSWTGGRETQYF. The CDR3 DNA reads TGTGCCAGCAGTTGGACAGGGGGGCGAGAGACCCAGTACTTC.